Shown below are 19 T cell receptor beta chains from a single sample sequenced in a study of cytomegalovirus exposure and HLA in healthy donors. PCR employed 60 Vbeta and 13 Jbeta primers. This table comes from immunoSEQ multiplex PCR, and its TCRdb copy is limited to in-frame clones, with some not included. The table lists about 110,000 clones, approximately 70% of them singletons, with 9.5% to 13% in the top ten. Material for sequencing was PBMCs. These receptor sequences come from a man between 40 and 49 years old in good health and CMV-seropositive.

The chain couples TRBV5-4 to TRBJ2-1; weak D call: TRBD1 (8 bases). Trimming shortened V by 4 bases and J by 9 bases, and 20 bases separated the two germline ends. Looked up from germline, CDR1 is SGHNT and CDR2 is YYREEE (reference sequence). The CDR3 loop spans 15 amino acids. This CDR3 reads CASSPSAGGGGEQFF. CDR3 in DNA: TGTGCCAGCAGCCCGTCGGCAGGGGGCGGGGGTGAGCAGTTCTTC.

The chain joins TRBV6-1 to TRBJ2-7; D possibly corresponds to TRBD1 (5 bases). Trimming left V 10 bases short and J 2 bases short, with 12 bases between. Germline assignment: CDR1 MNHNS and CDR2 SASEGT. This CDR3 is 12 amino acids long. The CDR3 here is CATTQGPYEQYF. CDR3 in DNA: TGTGCCACCACTCAGGGCCCCTACGAGCAGTACTTC.

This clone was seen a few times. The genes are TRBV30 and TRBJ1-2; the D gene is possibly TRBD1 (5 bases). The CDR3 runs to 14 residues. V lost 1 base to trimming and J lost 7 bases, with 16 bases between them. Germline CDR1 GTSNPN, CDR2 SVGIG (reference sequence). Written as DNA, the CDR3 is TGTGCCTGGAGTGACGGGGGAGGTTTTGGTGGCTACACCTTC. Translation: CAWSDGGGFGGYTF. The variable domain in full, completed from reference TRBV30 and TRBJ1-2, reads SQTIHQWPATLVQPVGSPLSLECTVEGTSNPNLYWYRQAAGRGLQLLFYSVGIGQISSEVPQNLSASRPQDRQFILSSKKLLLSDSGFYLCAWSDGGGFGGYTFGSGTRLTVV.

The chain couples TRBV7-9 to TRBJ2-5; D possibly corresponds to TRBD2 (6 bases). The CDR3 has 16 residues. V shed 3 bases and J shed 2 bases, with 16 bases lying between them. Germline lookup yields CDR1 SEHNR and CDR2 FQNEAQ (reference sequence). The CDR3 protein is CASSFLWDLQQETQYF. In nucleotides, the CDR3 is TGTGCCAGCAGCTTTCTCTGGGACTTACAGCAAGAGACCCAGTACTTC.

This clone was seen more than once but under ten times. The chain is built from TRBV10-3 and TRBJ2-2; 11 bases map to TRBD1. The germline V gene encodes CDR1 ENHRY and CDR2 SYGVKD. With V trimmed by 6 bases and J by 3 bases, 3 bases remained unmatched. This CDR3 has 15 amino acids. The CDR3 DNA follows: TGTGCCATCAGCGGGGGACAGGGGGACACCGGGGAGCTGTTTTTT. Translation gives CAISGGQGDTGELFF.

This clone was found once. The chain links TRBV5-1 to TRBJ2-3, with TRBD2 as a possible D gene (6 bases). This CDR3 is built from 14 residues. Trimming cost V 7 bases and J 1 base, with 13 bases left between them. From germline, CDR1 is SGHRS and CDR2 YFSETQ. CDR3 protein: CASYWRAGTDTQYF. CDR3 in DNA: TGCGCCAGCTATTGGAGGGCCGGCACAGATACGCAGTATTTT. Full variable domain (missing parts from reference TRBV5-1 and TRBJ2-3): KAGVTQTPRYLIKTRGQQVTLSCSPISGHRSVSWYQQTPGQGLQFLFEYFSETQRNKGNFPGRFSGRQFSNSRSEMNVSTLELGDSALYLCASYWRAGTDTQYFGPGTRLTVL.

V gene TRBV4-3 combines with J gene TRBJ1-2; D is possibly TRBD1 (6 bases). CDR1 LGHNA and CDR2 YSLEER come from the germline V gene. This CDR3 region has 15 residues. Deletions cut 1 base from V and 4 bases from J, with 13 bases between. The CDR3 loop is CASSQGGRGSYGYTF. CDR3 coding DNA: TGCGCCAGCAGCCAAGGAGGTAGGGGGAGCTATGGCTACACCTTC.

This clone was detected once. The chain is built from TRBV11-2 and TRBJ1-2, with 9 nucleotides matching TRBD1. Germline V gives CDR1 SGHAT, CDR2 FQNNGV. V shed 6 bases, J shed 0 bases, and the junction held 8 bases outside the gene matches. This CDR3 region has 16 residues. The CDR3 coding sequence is TGTGCCAGCAGGCGGGGACAGGGCATAGCTAACTATGGCTACACCTTC. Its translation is CASRRGQGIANYGYTF.

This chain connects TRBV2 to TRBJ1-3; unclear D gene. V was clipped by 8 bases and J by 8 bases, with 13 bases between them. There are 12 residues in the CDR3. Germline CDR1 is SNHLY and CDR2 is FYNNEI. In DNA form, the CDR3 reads TGTGCCAGCGGGTTTGCGGCGGACACCATATATTTT. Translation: CASGFAADTIYF.

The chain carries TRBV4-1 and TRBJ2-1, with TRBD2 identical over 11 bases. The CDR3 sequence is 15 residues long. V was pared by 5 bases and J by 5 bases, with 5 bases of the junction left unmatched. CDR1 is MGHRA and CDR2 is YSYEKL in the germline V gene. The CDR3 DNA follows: TGCGCCAGCAGCACGGGACTAGCGGCGAACAATGAGCAGTTCTTC. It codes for CASSTGLAANNEQFF.

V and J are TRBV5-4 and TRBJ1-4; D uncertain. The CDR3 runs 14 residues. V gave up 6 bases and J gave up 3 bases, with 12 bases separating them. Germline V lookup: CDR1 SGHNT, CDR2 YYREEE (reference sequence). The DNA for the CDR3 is TGTGCCAGCACCACGGGATTCTCTAATGAAAAACTGTTTTTT. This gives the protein CASTTGFSNEKLFF.

The CDR3 DNA is TGTGCCAGCAGCTTATTCGGCGGGAGGAGTGATGAGCAGTTCTTC. This translates into CASSLFGGRSDEQFF. The chain combines TRBV7-3 with TRBJ2-1, with 8 bases lining up with TRBD2. The germline V gene encodes CDR1 SGHTA and CDR2 FQGTGA. Losses at the gene ends were 2 bases for V and 8 bases for J; bases not matched to a gene: 8. This CDR3 is built from 15 residues.

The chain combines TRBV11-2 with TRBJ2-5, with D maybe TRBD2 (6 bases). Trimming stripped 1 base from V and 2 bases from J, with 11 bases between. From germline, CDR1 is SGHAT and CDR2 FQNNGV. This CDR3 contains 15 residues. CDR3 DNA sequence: TGTGCCAGCAGCTTAGGGTACAGCGGGCAAGAGACCCAGTACTTC. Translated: CASSLGYSGQETQYF.

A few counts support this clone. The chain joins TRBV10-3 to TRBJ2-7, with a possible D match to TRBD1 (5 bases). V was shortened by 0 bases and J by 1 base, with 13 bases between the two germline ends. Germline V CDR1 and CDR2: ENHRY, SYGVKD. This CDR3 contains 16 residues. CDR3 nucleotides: TGTGCCATCAGTGAGTCACAGGCGGAAGAATCCTACGAGCAGTACTTC. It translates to CAISESQAEESYEQYF.

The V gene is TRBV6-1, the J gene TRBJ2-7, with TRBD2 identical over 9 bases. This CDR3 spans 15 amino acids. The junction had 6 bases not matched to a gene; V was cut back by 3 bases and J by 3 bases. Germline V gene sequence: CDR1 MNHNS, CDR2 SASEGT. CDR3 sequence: CASSEGLANNYEQYV. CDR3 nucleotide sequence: TGTGCCAGCAGTGAGGGACTAGCCAATAACTACGAGCAGTACGTC.

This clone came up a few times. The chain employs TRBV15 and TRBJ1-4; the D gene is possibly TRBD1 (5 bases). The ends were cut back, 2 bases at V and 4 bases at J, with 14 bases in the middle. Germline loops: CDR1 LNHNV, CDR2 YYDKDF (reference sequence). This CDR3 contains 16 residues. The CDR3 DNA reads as TGTGCCACCAGCAGACAGTCGGGACTGCTTAATGAAAAACTGTTTTTT. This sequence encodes CATSRQSGLLNEKLFF.

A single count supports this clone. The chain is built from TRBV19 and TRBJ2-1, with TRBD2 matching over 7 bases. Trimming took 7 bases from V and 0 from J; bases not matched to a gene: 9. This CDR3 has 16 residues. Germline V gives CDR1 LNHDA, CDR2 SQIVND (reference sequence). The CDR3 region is CASTPEGGGSYNEQFF. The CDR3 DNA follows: TGTGCCAGTACCCCGGAGGGCGGGGGCTCCTACAATGAGCAGTTCTTC. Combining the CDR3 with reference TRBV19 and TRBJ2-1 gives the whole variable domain DGGITQSPKYLFRKEGQNVTLSCEQNLNHDAMYWYRQDPGQGLRLIYYSQIVNDFQKGDIAEGYSVSREKKESFPLTVTSAQKNPTAFYLCASTPEGGGSYNEQFFGPGTRLTVL.

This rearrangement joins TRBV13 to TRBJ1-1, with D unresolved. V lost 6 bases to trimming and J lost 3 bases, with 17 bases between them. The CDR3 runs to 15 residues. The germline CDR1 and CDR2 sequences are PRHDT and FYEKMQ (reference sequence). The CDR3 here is CASSSSLRRDTEAFF. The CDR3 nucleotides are TGTGCCAGCAGTTCCAGCCTCCGTCGGGACACTGAAGCTTTCTTT. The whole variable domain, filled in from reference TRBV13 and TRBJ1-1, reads AAGVIQSPRHLIKEKRETATLKCYPIPRHDTVYWYQQGPGQDPQFLISFYEKMQSDKGSIPDRFSAQQFSDYHSELNMSSLELGDSALYFCASSSSLRRDTEAFFGQGTRLTVV.

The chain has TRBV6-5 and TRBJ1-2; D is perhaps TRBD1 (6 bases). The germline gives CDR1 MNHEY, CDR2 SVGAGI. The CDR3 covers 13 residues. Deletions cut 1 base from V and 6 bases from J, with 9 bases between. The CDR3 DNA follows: TGTGCCAGCAGTTACTGGCAGGGGCATGGCTACACCTTC. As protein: CASSYWQGHGYTF.